This TCR beta chain stems from a study of T-cell memory formation after mild COVID-19. In this sample, this clonotype turned up many times. From the 5' RACE reads, TCRdb called clonotypes with MiXCR, one entry per CDR3 protein. This table holds around 200,000 distinct CDR3 sequences, around a sixth found once. Germline V lookup: CDR1 SGHRS, CDR2 YFSETQ. The V end was cut by 0 bases, the J end by 0 bases, with 10 bases between. The CDR3 loop spans 16 amino acids. The chain has TRBV5-1 and TRBJ2-1; weak D call: TRBD2 (5 bases). The clonotype comes from a man aged 18 to 30 who had mild COVID-19 (a few samples of this study predate the infection). Cell type and time point are not known. The sequenced sample consisted of PBMCs or a T cell subset sorted from them (not recorded which). The CDR3 here is CASSLVAGLSYNEQFF. In DNA form, the CDR3 reads TGCGCCAGCAGCTTGGTGGCAGGACTCTCCTACAATGAGCAGTTCTTC.